The present TCR beta chain was sequenced within a study of blood T cell repertoires in COVID-19. Assay used: immunoSEQ multiplex PCR; TCRdb lists only in-frame clones, some missing. The profile shows approximately 150,000 clones, about 85% of them singletons. Germline V gene sequence: CDR1 SGHRS, CDR2 YFSETQ. This CDR3 has 18 amino acids. V shed 0 bases and J shed 5 bases, with 21 bases lying between them. The source is a woman aged 80 or older with COVID-19, enrolled during active disease. The sample consisted of peripheral blood. The chain has TRBV5-1 and TRBJ1-5, with D possibly being TRBD1 (5 bases). Here the CDR3 DNA reads TGCGCCAGCAGCTTGGCGGGGGTTGGCAGGGAAGGGGATCAGCCCCAGCATTTT. This codes for CASSLAGVGREGDQPQHF.